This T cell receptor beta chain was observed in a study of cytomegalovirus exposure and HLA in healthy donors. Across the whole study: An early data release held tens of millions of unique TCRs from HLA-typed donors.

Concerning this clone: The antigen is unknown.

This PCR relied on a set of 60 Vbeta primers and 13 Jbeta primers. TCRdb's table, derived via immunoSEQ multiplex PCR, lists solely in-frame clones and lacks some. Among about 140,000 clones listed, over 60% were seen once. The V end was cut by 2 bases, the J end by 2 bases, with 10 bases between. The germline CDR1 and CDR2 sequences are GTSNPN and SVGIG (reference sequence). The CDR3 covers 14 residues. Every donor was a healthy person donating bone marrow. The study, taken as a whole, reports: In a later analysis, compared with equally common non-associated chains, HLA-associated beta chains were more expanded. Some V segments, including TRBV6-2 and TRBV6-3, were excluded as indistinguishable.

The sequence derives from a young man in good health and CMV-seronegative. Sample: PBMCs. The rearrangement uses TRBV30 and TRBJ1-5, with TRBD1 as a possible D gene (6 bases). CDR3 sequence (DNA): TGTGCCTGGAGTCCAGGGGTGGGCAATCAGCCCCAGCATTTT. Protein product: CAWSPGVGNQPQHF.